What follows describes a single TCR beta chain. Its antigen is not identified. Libraries were prepared by immunoSEQ multiplex PCR; TCRdb keeps only in-frame clonotypes and omits some of them. The sample has around 90,000 clones, roughly 90% seen once; the top ten hold about 2.5%. The data stem from a study of OX40 agonist ivuxolimab in advanced cancers. Across the whole study: Three dose-escalation patients had partial responses: one with hepatocellular carcinoma and two with cutaneous melanoma.

Study-level results: Doses of 0.1 to 3.0 mg/kg were accompanied by clonal expansion of CD4+ and CD8+ blood T cells by week 6.

From germline, CDR1 is WSHSY and CDR2 SAAADI. The length of the CDR3 is 15 residues. V shed 3 bases and J 5 bases; nucleotides not matched to a gene: 6. Sequences were derived from CD4+ or CD8+ T cells sorted from blood, sampled in a trial of the OX40 agonist ivuxolimab. This chain uses TRBV10-2 with TRBJ2-7, with 11 bases aligning to TRBD2. The sequence derives from an adult with an advanced solid tumor such as melanoma, head and neck, liver or kidney cancer. CDR3 nucleotide sequence: TGCGCCAGCAGTGAAAGGTTTAGCGGGGGGGACGAGCAGTACTTC. Amino acid sequence: CASSERFSGGDEQYF.